Below, one T cell receptor beta chain is given with its context. Its matching antigen is unknown. The J segment lost 8 bases and the V segment lost 5 bases, leaving 8 bases of the junction unmatched. Germline V gene lookup returns CDR1 SEHNR and CDR2 FQNEAQ (reference sequence). The CDR3 contains 14 residues. Sequenced by immunoSEQ multiplex PCR; TCRdb stores in-frame clones only, minus some. Seen here are approximately 210,000 clones, 80% to 95% observed once, and the top ten hold around 3.7%. This sample was taken from a study of T cell responses to AZD1222 COVID-19 vaccine. Study-level results: Females made up more of the donors, who were largely white British, and clonal diversity may have come out too low.

This TCR was recovered from an adult who received the AZD1222 COVID-19 vaccine. This specimen was peripheral blood, taken 28 days after the second AZD1222 dose. The chain employs TRBV7-9 and TRBJ1-4, with 7 bases identical to TRBD1. CDR3 sequence: CASSPATGREKLFF. CDR3 in DNA: TGTGCCAGCAGCCCGGCGACAGGGAGAGAAAAACTGTTTTTT.